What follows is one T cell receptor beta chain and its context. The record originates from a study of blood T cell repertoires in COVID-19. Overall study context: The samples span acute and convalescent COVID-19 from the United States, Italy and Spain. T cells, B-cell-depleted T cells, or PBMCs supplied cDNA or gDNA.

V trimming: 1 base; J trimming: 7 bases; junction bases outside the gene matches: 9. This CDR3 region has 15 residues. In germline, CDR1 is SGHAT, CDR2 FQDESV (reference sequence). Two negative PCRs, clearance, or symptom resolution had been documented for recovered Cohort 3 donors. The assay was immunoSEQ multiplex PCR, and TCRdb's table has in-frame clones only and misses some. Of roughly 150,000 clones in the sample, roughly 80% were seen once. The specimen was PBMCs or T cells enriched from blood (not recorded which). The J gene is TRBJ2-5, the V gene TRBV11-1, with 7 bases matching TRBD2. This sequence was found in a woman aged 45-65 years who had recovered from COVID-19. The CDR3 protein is CASSLEPGGRGTQYF. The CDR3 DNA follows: TGTGCCAGCAGCTTAGAGCCGGGAGGACGGGGGACCCAGTACTTC.